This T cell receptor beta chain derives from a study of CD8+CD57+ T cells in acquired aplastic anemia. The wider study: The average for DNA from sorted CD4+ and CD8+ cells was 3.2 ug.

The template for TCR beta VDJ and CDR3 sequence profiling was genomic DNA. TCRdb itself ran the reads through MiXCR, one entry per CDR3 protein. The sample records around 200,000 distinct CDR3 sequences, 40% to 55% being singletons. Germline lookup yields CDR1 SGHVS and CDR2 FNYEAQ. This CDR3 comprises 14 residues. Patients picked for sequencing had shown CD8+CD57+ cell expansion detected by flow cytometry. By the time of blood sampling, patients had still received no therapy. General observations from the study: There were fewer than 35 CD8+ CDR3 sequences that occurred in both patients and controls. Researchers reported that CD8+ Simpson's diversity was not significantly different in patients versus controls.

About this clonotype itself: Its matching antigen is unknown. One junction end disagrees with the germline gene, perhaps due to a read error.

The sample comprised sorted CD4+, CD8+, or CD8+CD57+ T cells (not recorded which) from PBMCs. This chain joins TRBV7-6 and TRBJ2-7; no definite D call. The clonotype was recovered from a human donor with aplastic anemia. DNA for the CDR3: TGTGCCAGCAGCTTAGACGGGTCACCCTACGACCAGTACTTC. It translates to CASSLDGSPYDQYF.